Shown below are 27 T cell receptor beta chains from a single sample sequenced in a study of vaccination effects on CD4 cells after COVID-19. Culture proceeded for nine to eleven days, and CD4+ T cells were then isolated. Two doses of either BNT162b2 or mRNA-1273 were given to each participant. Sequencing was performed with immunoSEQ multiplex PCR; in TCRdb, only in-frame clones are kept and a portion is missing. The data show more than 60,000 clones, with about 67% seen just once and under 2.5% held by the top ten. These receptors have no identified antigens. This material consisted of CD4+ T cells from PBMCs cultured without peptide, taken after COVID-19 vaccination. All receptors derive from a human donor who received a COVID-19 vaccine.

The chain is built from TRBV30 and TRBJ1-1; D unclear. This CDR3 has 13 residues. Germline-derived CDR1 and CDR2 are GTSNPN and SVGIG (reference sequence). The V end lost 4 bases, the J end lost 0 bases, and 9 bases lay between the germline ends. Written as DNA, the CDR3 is TGTGCCTGGAAGAGGCAGATGAACACTGAAGCTTTCTTT. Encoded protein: CAWKRQMNTEAFF.

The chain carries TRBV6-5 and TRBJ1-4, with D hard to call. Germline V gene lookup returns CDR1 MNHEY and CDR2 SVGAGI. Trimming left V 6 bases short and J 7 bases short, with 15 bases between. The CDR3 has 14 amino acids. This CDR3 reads CASRDGDRGEKLFF. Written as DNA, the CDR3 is TGTGCCAGCAGGGACGGGGATCGGGGTGAAAAACTGTTTTTT.

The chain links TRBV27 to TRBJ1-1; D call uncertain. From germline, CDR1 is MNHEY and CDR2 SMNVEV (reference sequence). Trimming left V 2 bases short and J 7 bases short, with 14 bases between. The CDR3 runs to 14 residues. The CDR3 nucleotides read TGTGCCAGCAGTTTAGGTCGCGGGTTGGGTGAAGCTTTCTTT. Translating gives CASSLGRGLGEAFF.

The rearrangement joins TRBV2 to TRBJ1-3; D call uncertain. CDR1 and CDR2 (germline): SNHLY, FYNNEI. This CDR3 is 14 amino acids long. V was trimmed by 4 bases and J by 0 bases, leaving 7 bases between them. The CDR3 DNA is TGTGCCAGCAGTGGACGCCGCTCTGGAAACACCATATATTTT. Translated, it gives CASSGRRSGNTIYF.

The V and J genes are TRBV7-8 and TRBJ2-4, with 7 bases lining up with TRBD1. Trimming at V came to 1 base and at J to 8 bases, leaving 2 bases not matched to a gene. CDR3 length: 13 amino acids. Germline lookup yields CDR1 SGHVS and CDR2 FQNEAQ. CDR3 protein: CASSLDRGDIQYF. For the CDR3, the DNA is TGTGCCAGCAGCTTAGACAGGGGTGACATTCAGTACTTC.

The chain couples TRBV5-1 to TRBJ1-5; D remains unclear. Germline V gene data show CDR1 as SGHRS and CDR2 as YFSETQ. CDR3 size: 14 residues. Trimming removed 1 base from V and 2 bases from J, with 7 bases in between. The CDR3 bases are TGCGCCAGCAGCTTGACAGTCGGCAATCAGCCCCAGCATTTT. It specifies CASSLTVGNQPQHF.

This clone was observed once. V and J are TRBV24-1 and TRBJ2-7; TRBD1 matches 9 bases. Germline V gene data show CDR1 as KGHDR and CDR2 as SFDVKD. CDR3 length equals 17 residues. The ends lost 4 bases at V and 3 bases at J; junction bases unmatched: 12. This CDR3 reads CATSDIGQGRRRYEQYV. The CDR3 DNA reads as TGTGCCACCAGTGACATAGGACAGGGGAGAAGGCGCTACGAGCAGTACGTC.

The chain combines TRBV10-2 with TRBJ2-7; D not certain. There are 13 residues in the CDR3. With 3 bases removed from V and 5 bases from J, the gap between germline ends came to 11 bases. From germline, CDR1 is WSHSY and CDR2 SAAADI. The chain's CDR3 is CASSETREDEQYV. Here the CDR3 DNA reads TGCGCCAGCAGTGAAACCAGAGAGGACGAGCAGTACGTC.

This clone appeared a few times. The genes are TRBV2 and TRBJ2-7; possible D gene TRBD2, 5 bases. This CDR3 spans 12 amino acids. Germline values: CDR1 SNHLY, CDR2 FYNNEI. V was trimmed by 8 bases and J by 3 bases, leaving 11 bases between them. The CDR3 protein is CASGGLNYEQYV. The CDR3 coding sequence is TGTGCCAGCGGAGGACTGAACTACGAGCAGTACGTC.

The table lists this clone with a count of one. CDR3 residues: CASSWGPSAETQYF. The CDR3 coding sequence is TGTGCCAGCAGCTGGGGACCTAGCGCAGAGACCCAGTACTTC. This sequence joins TRBV7-3 and TRBJ2-5; perhaps TRBD2 as D (6 bases). The CDR3 is 14 residues long. Germline V CDR1 and CDR2: SGHTA, FQGTGA. Trimming took 4 bases from V and 4 from J, leaving 13 bases between them. The complete variable domain, with remaining parts taken from reference TRBV7-3 and TRBJ2-5, reads GAGVSQTPSNKVTEKGKYVELRCDPISGHTALYWYRQSLGQGPEFLIYFQGTGAADDSGLPNDRFFAVRPEGSVSTLKIQRTERGDSAVYLCASSWGPSAETQYFGPGTRLLVL.

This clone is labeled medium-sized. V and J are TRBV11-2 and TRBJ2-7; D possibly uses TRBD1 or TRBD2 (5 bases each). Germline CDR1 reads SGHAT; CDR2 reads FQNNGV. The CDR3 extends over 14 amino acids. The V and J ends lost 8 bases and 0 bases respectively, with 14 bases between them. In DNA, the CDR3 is TGTGCCAGCGGGAAGGGACCAAACTCCTACGAGCAGTACGTC. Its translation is CASGKGPNSYEQYV.

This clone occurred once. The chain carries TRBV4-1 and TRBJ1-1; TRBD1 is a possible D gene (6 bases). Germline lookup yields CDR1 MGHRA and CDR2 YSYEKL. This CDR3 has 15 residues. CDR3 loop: CPPPGGPGICSEAFF. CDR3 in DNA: TGCCCCCCCCCTGGGGGGCCCGGGATCTGCTCTGAAGCTTTCTTT.

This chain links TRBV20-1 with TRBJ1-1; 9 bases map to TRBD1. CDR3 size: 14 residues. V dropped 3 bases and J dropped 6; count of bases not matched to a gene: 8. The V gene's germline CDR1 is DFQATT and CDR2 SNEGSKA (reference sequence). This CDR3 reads CSASTQGAVSEAFF. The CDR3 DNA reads TGCAGTGCTAGTACACAGGGGGCCGTCTCTGAAGCTTTCTTT.

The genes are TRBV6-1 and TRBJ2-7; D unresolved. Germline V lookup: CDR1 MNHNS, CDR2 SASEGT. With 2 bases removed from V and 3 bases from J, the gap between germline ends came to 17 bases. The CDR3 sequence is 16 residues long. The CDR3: CASSEWAGPLGYEQYV. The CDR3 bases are TGTGCCAGCAGTGAATGGGCAGGACCTTTGGGCTACGAGCAGTACGTC.

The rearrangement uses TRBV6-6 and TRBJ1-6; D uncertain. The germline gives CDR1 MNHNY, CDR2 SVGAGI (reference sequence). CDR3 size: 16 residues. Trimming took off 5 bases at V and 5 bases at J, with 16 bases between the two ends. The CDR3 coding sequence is TGTGCCAGCAGTCCCGTAAGGACGGAAGATAATTCACCCCTCCACTTT. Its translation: CASSPVRTEDNSPLHF.

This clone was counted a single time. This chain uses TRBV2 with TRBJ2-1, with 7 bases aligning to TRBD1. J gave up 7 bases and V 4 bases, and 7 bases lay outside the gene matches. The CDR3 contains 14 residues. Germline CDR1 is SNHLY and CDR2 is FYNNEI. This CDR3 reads CASSVSGGTNEQFF. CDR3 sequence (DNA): TGTGCCAGCAGTGTATCAGGGGGTACAAATGAGCAGTTCTTC.

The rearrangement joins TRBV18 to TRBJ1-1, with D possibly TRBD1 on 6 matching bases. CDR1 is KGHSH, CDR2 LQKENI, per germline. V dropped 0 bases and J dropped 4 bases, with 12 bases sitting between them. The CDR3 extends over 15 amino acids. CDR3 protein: CASSPPNRVVTEAFF. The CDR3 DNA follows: TGTGCCAGCTCACCACCCAACAGGGTCGTCACTGAAGCTTTCTTT.

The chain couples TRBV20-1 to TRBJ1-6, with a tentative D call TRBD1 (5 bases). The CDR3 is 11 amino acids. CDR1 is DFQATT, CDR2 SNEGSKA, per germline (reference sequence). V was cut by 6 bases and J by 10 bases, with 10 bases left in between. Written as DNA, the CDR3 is TGCAGTGCCGGGGGGGGGTCACCCCTCCACTTT. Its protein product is CSAGGGSPLHF.

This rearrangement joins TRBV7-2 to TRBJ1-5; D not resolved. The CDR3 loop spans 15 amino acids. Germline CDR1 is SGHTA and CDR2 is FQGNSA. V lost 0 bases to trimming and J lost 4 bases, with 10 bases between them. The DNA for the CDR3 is TGTGCCAGCAGCTTAGCCGGGGTAGGGAATCAGCCCCAGCATTTT. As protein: CASSLAGVGNQPQHF.

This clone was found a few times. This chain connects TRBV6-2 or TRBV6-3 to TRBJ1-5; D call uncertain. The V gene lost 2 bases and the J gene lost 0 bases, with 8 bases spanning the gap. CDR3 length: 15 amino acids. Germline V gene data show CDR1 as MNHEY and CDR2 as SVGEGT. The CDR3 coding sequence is TGTGCCAGCAGTTACAAAGGGTATAGCAATCAGCCCCAGCATTTT. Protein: CASSYKGYSNQPQHF.

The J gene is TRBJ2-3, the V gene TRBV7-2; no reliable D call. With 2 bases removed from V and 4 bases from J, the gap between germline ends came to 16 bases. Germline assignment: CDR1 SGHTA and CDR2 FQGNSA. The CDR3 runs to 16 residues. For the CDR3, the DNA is TGTGCCAGCAGCTTATTCCCAGGAGTTGGCGCAGATACGCAGTATTTT. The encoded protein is CASSLFPGVGADTQYF. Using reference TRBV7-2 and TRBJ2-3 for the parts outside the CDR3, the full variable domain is GAGVSQSPSNKVTEKGKDVELRCDPISGHTALYWYRQSLGQGLEFLIYFQGNSAPDKSGLPSDRFSAERTGGSVSTLTIQRTQQEDSAVYLCASSLFPGVGADTQYFGPGTRLTVL.

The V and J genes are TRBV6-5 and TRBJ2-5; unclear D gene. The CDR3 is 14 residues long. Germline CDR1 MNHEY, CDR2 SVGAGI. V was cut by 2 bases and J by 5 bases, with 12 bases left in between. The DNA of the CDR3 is TGTGCCAGCAGTTACGGAAGCGTCGGGGAGACCCAGTACTTC. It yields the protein CASSYGSVGETQYF.

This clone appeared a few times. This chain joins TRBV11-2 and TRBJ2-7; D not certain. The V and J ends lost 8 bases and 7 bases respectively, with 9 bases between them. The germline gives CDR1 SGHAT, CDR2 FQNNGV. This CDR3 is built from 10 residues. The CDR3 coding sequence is TGTGCCAGCCCCTCAGGAGAGCAGTACGTC. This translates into CASPSGEQYV.

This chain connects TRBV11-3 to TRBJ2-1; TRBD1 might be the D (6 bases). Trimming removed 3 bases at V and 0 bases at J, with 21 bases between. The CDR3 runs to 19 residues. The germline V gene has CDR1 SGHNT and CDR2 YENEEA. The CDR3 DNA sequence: TGTGCCAGCAGCTTCTCAGACCCTCTACAGGGAAGCTCCTACAATGAGCAGTTCTTC. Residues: CASSFSDPLQGSSYNEQFF.

CDR3 protein: CASSLNWGENEQFF. The CDR3 DNA sequence: TGTGCCAGCTCACTTAACTGGGGGGAGAATGAGCAGTTCTTC. This rearrangement joins TRBV18 to TRBJ2-1, with D maybe TRBD2 (6 bases). The CDR3 spans 14 residues. CDR1 is KGHSH, CDR2 LQKENI, per germline. V was clipped by 4 bases and J by 7 bases, with 14 bases between them.

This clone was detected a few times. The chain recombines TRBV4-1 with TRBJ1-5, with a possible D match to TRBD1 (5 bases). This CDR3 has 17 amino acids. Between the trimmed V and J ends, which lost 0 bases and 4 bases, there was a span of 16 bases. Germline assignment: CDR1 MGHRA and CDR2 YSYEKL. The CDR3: CASSQEGEGIANQPQHF. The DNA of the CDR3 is TGCGCCAGCAGCCAAGAAGGGGAGGGGATAGCAAATCAGCCCCAGCATTTT.

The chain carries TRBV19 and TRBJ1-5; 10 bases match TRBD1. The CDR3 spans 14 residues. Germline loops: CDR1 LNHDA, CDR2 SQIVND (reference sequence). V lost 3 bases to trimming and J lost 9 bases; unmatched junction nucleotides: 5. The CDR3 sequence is CASSIAGQGRPQHF. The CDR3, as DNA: TGTGCCAGTAGTATCGCGGGACAGGGGCGGCCCCAGCATTTT.